This entry lists 16 T cell receptor beta chains sequenced from one sample in a study of T-cell memory formation after mild COVID-19. TCRdb reprocessed the 5' RACE reads via MiXCR and lists one record per CDR3 protein. The sample yields some 43,000 distinct CDR3 sequences, less than 8% seen once. The material sequenced was PBMCs or a T cell subset sorted from them (not recorded which). These receptors all come from an adult who had mild COVID-19 (a few samples of this study predate the infection). Cell type and time point are not known.

In this sample, this clonotype turned up many times. The chain combines TRBV7-2 with TRBJ2-3; 9 bases match TRBD2. Germline V gives CDR1 SGHTA, CDR2 FQGNSA. Losses at the gene ends were 5 bases for V and 2 bases for J; bases not matched to a gene: 14. The CDR3 covers 18 residues. The chain's CDR3 is CASSPNSVAGASTDTQYF. CDR3 nucleotides: TGTGCCAGCAGCCCGAATTCGGTAGCGGGAGCCTCCACAGATACGCAGTATTTT.

The sample holds a few counts of this clonotype. The rearrangement links TRBV10-2 to TRBJ2-1; D possibly corresponds to TRBD1 (5 bases). The germline CDR1 and CDR2 sequences are WSHSY and SAAADI. V was clipped by 0 bases and J by 7 bases, with 7 bases between them. The CDR3 runs 13 residues. The CDR3 coding sequence is TGCGCCAGCAGTGAGTCGACAGCAAATGAGCAGTTCTTC. Its translation is CASSESTANEQFF.

The V call is TRBV29-1, the J call TRBJ1-1, with D uncertain. CDR3 length equals 13 residues. V was cut by 6 bases and J by 6 bases, with 17 bases left in between. Per the germline V gene, CDR1 is SQVTM and CDR2 is ANQGSEA. CDR3 bases: TGCAGCGTGAAACGGGGTCGTTTACCTGAAGCTTTCTTT. Its protein is CSVKRGRLPEAFF. The full variable domain, rest sourced from reference TRBV29-1 and TRBJ1-1, is SAVISQKPSRDICQRGTSLTIQCQVDSQVTMMFWYRQQPGQSLTLIATANQGSEATYESGFVIDKFPISRPNLTFSTLTVSNMSPEDSSIYLCSVKRGRLPEAFFGQGTRLTVV.

This clonotype appeared a few times. The chain combines TRBV19 with TRBJ1-5; 9 nucleotides match TRBD1. This CDR3 region has 13 residues. Germline trimming cut 7 bases from V and 6 bases from J; bases unmatched to any gene: 4. Per germline, CDR1 LNHDA and CDR2 SQIVND (reference sequence). The CDR3 region is CASTVTGGQPQHF. In DNA form, the CDR3 reads TGTGCCAGTACCGTGACAGGGGGTCAGCCCCAGCATTTT. The entire variable domain, with the rest obtained from reference TRBV19 and TRBJ1-5, is as follows: DGGITQSPKYLFRKEGQNVTLSCEQNLNHDAMYWYRQDPGQGLRLIYYSQIVNDFQKGDIAEGYSVSREKKESFPLTVTSAQKNPTAFYLCASTVTGGQPQHFGDGTRLSIL.

This rearrangement joins TRBV7-2 to TRBJ2-1; 9 nucleotides line up with TRBD1. J was trimmed by 2 bases and V by 5 bases; bases with no gene match: 7. Germline CDR1 SGHTA, CDR2 FQGNSA. The CDR3 consists of 16 residues. The CDR3 spells CASSAAGTGTYNEQFF. CDR3 bases: TGTGCCAGCAGCGCCGCCGGGACAGGGACCTACAATGAGCAGTTCTTC.

This clonotype was detected many times. This chain joins TRBV5-1 and TRBJ1-5, with 7 bases aligning to TRBD1. The V gene end was trimmed by 0 bases and the J gene end by 3 bases; junction bases not matched to a gene: 3. CDR1 SGHRS and CDR2 YFSETQ come from the germline V gene. The CDR3 consists of 15 residues. This chain's CDR3 is CASSLGTGHNQPQHF. In DNA form, the CDR3 reads TGCGCCAGCAGCTTGGGGACAGGACACAATCAGCCCCAGCATTTT.

This clonotype was counted many times. The gene calls are TRBV19 and TRBJ2-7; maybe TRBD1 (5 bases). Looked up from germline, CDR1 is LNHDA and CDR2 is SQIVND (reference sequence). The CDR3 runs 13 residues. V was cut by 3 bases and J by 5 bases, with 11 bases left in between. CDR3 bases: TGTGCCAGTAGTATGGGGCAGTGGAACGAGCAGTACTTC. This codes for CASSMGQWNEQYF.

This chain uses TRBV27 with TRBJ1-5; D is undetermined. Germline CDR1 MNHEY, CDR2 SMNVEV (reference sequence). The CDR3 extends over 12 amino acids. Trimming stripped 6 bases from V and 2 bases from J, with 5 bases between. The CDR3 reads CASREGNQPQHF. CDR3 DNA sequence: TGTGCCAGCAGAGAGGGCAATCAGCCCCAGCATTTT.

With respect to this clonotype: The junction departs from germline at one end; a sequencing error may be responsible. The rearrangement links TRBV18 to TRBJ1-2, with D possibly being TRBD1 (5 bases). Per germline, CDR1 KGHSH and CDR2 LQKENI. CDR3 size: 14 residues. The CDR3 region is CACSLGDFDYGYTF. The CDR3 DNA follows: TGTGCCTGCTCACTCGGGGACTTTGACTATGGCTACACCTTC. The full variable domain, completed using reference TRBV18 and TRBJ1-2, is NAGVMQNPRHLVRRRGQEARLRCSPMKGHSHVYWYRQLPEEGLKFMVYLQKENIIDESGMPKERFSAEFPKEGPSILRIQQVVRGDSAAYFCACSLGDFDYGYTFGSGTRLTVV.

This clonotype was counted many times. The J gene is TRBJ2-2, the V gene TRBV27; D not resolved. Germline V gene lookup returns CDR1 MNHEY and CDR2 SMNVEV (reference sequence). V was cut by 5 bases and J by 5 bases, with 21 bases left in between. This CDR3 is built from 17 residues. The CDR3 loop is CASSLGPVPLVTGELFF. The CDR3 DNA reads TGTGCCAGCAGTCTCGGCCCTGTCCCCCTCGTTACCGGGGAGCTGTTTTTT.

The rearrangement links TRBV3-1 to TRBJ2-1; no definite D call. Germline V lookup: CDR1 LGHDT, CDR2 YNNKEL (reference sequence). V was trimmed by 0 bases and J by 7 bases, leaving 7 bases between them. This CDR3 has 13 amino acids. The DNA of the CDR3 is TGTGCCAGCAGCCAAGACCTGGGAAATGAGCAGTTCTTC. Protein: CASSQDLGNEQFF.

This clonotype was seen only a few times. The chain is built from TRBV13 and TRBJ2-7, with TRBD2 as a possible D gene (5 bases). CDR3 length: 16 residues. CDR1 and CDR2 (germline): PRHDT, FYEKMQ (reference sequence). Trimming stripped 5 bases from V and 0 bases from J, with 17 bases between. This chain's CDR3 is CASSLNPGGVSYEQYF. CDR3 nucleotides: TGTGCCAGCAGCCTCAACCCAGGAGGTGTCTCCTACGAGCAGTACTTC.

In this sample, this clonotype turned up many times. The gene calls are TRBV11-3 and TRBJ2-1, with D tentatively TRBD2 (6 bases). Germline CDR1 is SGHNT and CDR2 is YENEEA. This CDR3 region has 16 residues. Trimming removed 3 bases at V and 0 bases at J, with 12 bases between. CDR3 region: CASSFGRLNSYNEQFF. DNA of the CDR3: TGTGCCAGCAGCTTCGGGAGACTCAACTCCTACAATGAGCAGTTCTTC.

This clonotype was detected many times. The chain has TRBV5-1 and TRBJ2-2; maybe TRBD2 (6 bases). In germline, CDR1 is SGHRS, CDR2 YFSETQ. V was clipped by 0 bases and J by 4 bases, with 16 bases between them. CDR3 length: 17 amino acids. CDR3 protein: CASSLGVDTGGTGELFF. DNA of the CDR3: TGCGCCAGCAGCTTGGGAGTCGACACCGGGGGCACCGGGGAGCTGTTTTTT.

This clonotype was seen more than once but under ten times. The V and J genes are TRBV18 and TRBJ1-6; possible D gene TRBD1, 6 bases. Germline V gives CDR1 KGHSH, CDR2 LQKENI. The CDR3 is made up of 15 amino acids. Trimming pared 2 bases from V and 6 bases from J, leaving 11 bases between. CDR3 in amino acids: CASSPDTGSNSPLHF. In DNA form, the CDR3 reads TGTGCCAGCTCACCAGATACAGGGTCTAATTCACCCCTCCACTTT.

In its sample, this clonotype was seen many times. The chain links TRBV9 to TRBJ2-7, with a possible D match to TRBD1 (5 bases). Germline loops: CDR1 SGDLS, CDR2 YYNGEE. Trimming stripped 0 bases from V and 5 bases from J, with 15 bases between. The CDR3 has 15 amino acids. DNA for the CDR3: TGTGCCAGCAGCGTAGCGCCTACGTGGGGCCACGAGCAGTACTTC. This encodes CASSVAPTWGHEQYF. The complete variable domain, with remaining parts taken from reference TRBV9 and TRBJ2-7, reads DSGVTQTPKHLITATGQRVTLRCSPRSGDLSVYWYQQSLDQGLQFLIQYYNGEERAKGNILERFSAQQFPDLHSELNLSSLELGDSALYFCASSVAPTWGHEQYFGPGTRLTVT.